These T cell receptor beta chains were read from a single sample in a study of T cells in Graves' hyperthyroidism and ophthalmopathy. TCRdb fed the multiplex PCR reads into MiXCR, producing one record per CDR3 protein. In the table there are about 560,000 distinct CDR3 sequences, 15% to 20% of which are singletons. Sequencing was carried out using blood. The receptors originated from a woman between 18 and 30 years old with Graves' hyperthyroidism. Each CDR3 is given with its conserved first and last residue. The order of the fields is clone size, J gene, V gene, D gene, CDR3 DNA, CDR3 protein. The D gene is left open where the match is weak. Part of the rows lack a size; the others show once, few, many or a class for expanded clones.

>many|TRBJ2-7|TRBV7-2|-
TGTGCCAGCAGCTCGCGTACAGACAGGTGGCGGCACGAGCAGTACTTC
CASSSRTDRWRHEQYF
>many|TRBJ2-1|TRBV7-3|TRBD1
TGTGCCAGCAGCTCCCACCCAGGGGGTGTAGATGAGCAGTTCTTC
CASSSHPGGVDEQFF
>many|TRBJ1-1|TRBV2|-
TGTGCCAGCAGTGAAGCGGGGGGCAAGAACACTGAAGCTTTCTTT
CASSEAGGKNTEAFF
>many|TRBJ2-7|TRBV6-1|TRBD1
TGTGCCAGCAGCCGTCCCGACAGGGCCCCCTACGAGCAGTACTTC
CASSRPDRAPYEQYF
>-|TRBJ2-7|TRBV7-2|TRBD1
TGTGCCAGCAGCAAAGCAACGGGACAGAACTCCTACGAGCAGTACTTC
CASSKATGQNSYEQYF
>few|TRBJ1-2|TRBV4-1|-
TGCGCCAGCAGCCTCCCCACCGGGGTGGGCTACACCTTC
CASSLPTGVGYTF
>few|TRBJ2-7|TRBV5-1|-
TGCGCCAGCAGCTTGGGCAGGGAGAGTACCTACGAGCAGTACTTC
CASSLGRESTYEQYF
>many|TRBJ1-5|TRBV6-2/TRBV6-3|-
TGTGCCAGCACCCCCACAGCGGACAATCAGCCCCAGCATTTT
CASTPTADNQPQHF
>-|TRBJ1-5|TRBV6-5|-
TGTGCCAGCAGTTACTCACCGATTCGGGGCAATCAGCCCCAGCAGTTT
CASSYSPIRGNQPQQF
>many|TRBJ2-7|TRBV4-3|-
TGCGCCAGCAGCCAAGGAAGGGCTTGGAGCTCCTACGAGCAGTACTTC
CASSQGRAWSSYEQYF
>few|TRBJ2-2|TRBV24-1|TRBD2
TGTGCCACCAGTGATAGCGGGAGGCTGTCGGGGGAGCTGTTTTTT
CATSDSGRLSGELFF
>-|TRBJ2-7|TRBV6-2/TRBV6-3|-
TGTGCCAGCAGTATCTGGGAGAACGAGCAGTACTTC
CASSIWENEQYF
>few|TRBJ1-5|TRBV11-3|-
TGTGCCAGCAGCTTAGTTGGGGGGGAACCCCAGCATTTT
CASSLVGGEPQHF
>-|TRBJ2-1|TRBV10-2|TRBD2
TGCGCCAGCAGTGATTTAGCGGGATCGGACAATGAGCAGTTCTTC
CASSDLAGSDNEQFF
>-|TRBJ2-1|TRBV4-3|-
TGCGCCAGCAGCCATGTTCGGCGTAGGGACCATGAGGTATATGAGCAGTTCTTC
CASSHVRRRDHEVYEQFF